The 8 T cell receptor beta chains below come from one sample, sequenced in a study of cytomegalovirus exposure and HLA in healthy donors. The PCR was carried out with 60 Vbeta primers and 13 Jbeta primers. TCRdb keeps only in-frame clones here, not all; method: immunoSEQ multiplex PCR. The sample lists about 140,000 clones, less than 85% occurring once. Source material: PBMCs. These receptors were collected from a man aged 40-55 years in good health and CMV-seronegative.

CDR3 in DNA: TGTGCCATCAGTATGTACCGGGACAGCACTTCCTATGGCTACACCTTC. Its protein product is CAISMYRDSTSYGYTF. This chain joins TRBV10-3 and TRBJ1-2, with TRBD1 matching over 7 bases. V was pared by 5 bases and J by 4 bases, with 13 bases of the junction left unmatched. The CDR3 consists of 16 residues. The germline V gene has CDR1 ENHRY and CDR2 SYGVKD.

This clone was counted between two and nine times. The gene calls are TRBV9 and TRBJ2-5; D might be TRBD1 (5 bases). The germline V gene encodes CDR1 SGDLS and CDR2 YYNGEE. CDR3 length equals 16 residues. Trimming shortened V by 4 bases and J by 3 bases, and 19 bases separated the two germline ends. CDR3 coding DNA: TGTGCCAGCAGCAAGGGCCGGGCAGGGCAAGAAGAGACCCAGTACTTC. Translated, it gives CASSKGRAGQEETQYF.

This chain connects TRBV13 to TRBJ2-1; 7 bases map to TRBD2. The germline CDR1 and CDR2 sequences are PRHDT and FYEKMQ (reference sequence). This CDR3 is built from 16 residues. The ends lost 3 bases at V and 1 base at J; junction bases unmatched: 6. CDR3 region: CASSFTSEFSYNEQFF. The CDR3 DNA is TGTGCCAGCAGCTTCACTAGCGAGTTTTCCTACAATGAGCAGTTCTTC.

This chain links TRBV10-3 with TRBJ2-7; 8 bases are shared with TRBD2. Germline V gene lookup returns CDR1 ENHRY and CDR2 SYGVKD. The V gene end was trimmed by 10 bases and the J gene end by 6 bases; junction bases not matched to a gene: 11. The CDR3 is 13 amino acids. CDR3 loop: CATQGGREAEQYF. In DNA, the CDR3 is TGTGCCACCCAGGGAGGGCGGGAGGCCGAGCAGTACTTC.

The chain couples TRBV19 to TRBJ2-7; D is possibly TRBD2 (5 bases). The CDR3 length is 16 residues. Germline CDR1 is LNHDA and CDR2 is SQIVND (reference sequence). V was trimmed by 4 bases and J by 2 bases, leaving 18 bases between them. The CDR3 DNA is TGTGCCAGTAGTACCGCCCCGGGGTACGGGACCTACGAGCAGTACTTC. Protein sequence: CASSTAPGYGTYEQYF.

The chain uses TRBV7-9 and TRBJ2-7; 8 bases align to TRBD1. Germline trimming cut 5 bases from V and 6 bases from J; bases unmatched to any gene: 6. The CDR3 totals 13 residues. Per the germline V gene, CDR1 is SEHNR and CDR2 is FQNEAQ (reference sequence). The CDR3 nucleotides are TGTGCCAGCAGCCCCCGACAGGGGACCGAGCAGTACTTC. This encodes CASSPRQGTEQYF.

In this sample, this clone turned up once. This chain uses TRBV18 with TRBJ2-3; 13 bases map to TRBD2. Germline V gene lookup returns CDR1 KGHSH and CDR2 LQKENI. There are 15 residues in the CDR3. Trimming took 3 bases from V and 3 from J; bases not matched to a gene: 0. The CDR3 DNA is TGTGCCAGCTCACCGGGACTAGCGGGGACAGATACGCAGTATTTT. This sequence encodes CASSPGLAGTDTQYF.

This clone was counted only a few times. Here the CDR3 DNA reads TGTGCCAGCAGTTTAGATGCCGGGGGGAACACCGGGGAGCTGTTTTTT. Protein product: CASSLDAGGNTGELFF. The rearrangement links TRBV27 to TRBJ2-2; possibly TRBD2 for D (6 bases). Trimming left V 2 bases short and J 1 base short, with 11 bases between. CDR1 is MNHEY and CDR2 is SMNVEV in the germline V gene (reference sequence). The CDR3 runs 16 residues.